The 11 T cell receptor beta chains given below trace back to one sample, sequenced in a study of blood T cells in healthy people across ages. Alongside a J-beta primer mix, a sample-barcoded 5' primer served in a second PCR lasting roughly 6 to 12 cycles. A single record per CDR3 protein comes from TCRdb applying MiXCR to the 5' RACE reads. The table has approximately 1,700,000 distinct CDR3 sequences, about two fifths seen once. Sequencing was carried out using blood. Source of these receptors: a human donor in good health.

V gene TRBV7-9 combines with J gene TRBJ2-6, with D perhaps being TRBD1 or TRBD2 (5 bases each). Germline CDR1 and CDR2: SEHNR and FQNEAQ (reference sequence). The CDR3 consists of 14 residues. CDR3 sequence (DNA): TGTGCTCGGGACCGATTCTCTGGGGCCAACGTCCTGACTTTC. Its translation is CARDRFSGANVLTF.

The gene calls are TRBV5-1 and TRBJ2-3; a weak D match, TRBD2 (5 bases). CDR3 size: 17 residues. CDR1 is SGHRS and CDR2 is YFSETQ in the germline V gene. Trimming shortened V by 0 bases and J by 3 bases, and 17 bases separated the two germline ends. The chain's CDR3 is CASSLDTGFAPTDTQYF. DNA for the CDR3: TGCGCCAGCAGCTTGGATACGGGGTTTGCTCCGACAGATACGCAGTATTTT.

The rearrangement links TRBV7-2 to TRBJ1-6; D remains ambiguous. Germline CDR1 is SGHTA and CDR2 is FQGNSA. The CDR3 loop spans 12 amino acids. The germline V and J ends were trimmed by 11 bases and 9 bases, with 14 bases remaining between them. CDR3 coding DNA: TGTGCCTCCCGAAACCTTGGTTCACCCCTCCACTTT. This encodes CASRNLGSPLHF.

V is TRBV5-1 and J is TRBJ1-2; D not certain. Germline CDR1 is SGHRS and CDR2 is YFSETQ. Trimming cost V 0 bases and J 10 bases, with 19 bases left between them. The CDR3 is 15 amino acids. The CDR3 here is CASSLATGEGNIYTF. CDR3 bases: TGCGCCAGCAGCTTGGCTACCGGAGAAGGAAACATCTACACCTTC.

This clonotype was seen a few times. The chain uses TRBV19 and TRBJ1-5, with TRBD1 identical over 8 bases. Germline V gives CDR1 LNHDA, CDR2 SQIVND (reference sequence). The CDR3 contains 16 residues. J lost 2 bases, V lost 6 bases, and 9 bases had no gene match. This chain's CDR3 is CASRGRGLFGNQPQHF. DNA of the CDR3: TGTGCCAGTAGGGGCAGGGGGCTCTTTGGCAATCAGCCCCAGCATTTT.

This chain connects TRBV2 to TRBJ2-7, with D possibly TRBD2 on 5 matching bases. CDR1 is SNHLY and CDR2 is FYNNEI in the germline V gene. This CDR3 is 15 amino acids long. V lost 2 bases and J lost 2, with 13 bases in between. DNA for the CDR3: TGTGCCAGCAGTGAAAAGTCCGGGGTCACCTACGAGCAGTACTTC. Translation: CASSEKSGVTYEQYF.

V is TRBV5-6 and J is TRBJ1-2; tentatively, D is TRBD1 (6 bases). From germline, CDR1 is SGHDT and CDR2 YYEEEE. CDR3 length: 15 amino acids. V lost 0 bases to trimming and J lost 7 bases, with 16 bases between them. This CDR3 is CASSLASTGWFGYTF. The CDR3 DNA sequence: TGTGCCAGCAGCTTGGCCTCAACAGGGTGGTTTGGCTACACCTTC.

Comment on this clonotype: At one boundary the junction diverges from the germline segment, which might be a read error. J is TRBJ1-5 and V is TRBV29-1; D is undetermined. Germline V gene sequence: CDR1 SQVTM, CDR2 ANQGSEA. CDR3 length: 16 amino acids. CDR3 loop: CSVSLEGSYSSQPQHF. The CDR3 nucleotides read TGCAGCGTTTCCTTAGAGGGTTCCTATAGCAGTCAGCCCCAGCATTTT.

Concerning this clonotype: This may stem from a read error, because a much larger clone lies one nucleotide away. The rearrangement uses TRBV5-4 and TRBJ2-5, with TRBD2 identical over 11 bases. The J call may be wrong; the DNA end is better matched by TRBJ2-7. This CDR3 comprises 15 residues. CDR1 is SGHNT, CDR2 YYREEE, per germline (reference sequence). The CDR3 protein is CASSVGLAGPYEQYF. The CDR3 nucleotides read TGTGCCAGCAGCGTAGGACTAGCGGGCCCCTACGAGCAGTACTTC.

The chain has TRBV4-3 and TRBJ2-2; D call uncertain. The CDR3 sequence is 14 residues long. Between the trimmed V and J ends, which lost 0 bases and 4 bases, there was a span of 6 bases. From germline, CDR1 is LGHNA and CDR2 YSLEER. CDR3 in amino acids: CASSQDHVTGELFF. The CDR3 coding sequence is TGCGCCAGCAGCCAAGATCACGTCACCGGGGAGCTGTTTTTT.

This clonotype was observed a handful of times. This chain links TRBV7-2 with TRBJ1-4, with no clear D. Germline V lookup: CDR1 SGHTA, CDR2 FQGNSA. CDR3 length equals 14 residues. Trimming removed 3 bases from V and 10 bases from J, with 15 bases in between. The CDR3 bases are TGTGCCAGCAGCTTGGAGCCCCAGAGTGGAAAACTGTTTTTT. As protein: CASSLEPQSGKLFF.